This is a list of T cell receptor beta chains from one sample in a study of human T cells and chemical hapten exposure. TCRdb ran MiXCR on the RACE reads and lists one entry per CDR3 protein. The data show about 31,000 distinct CDR3 sequences, around 7.4% seen once. Sequences were obtained from whole blood. The receptors here all came from a human donor in good health. Some clones in this sample may be carry-over from other donors' samples. The CDR3 runs from the conserved cysteine through the conserved F or W. The order of the fields is clone size, V gene, J gene, D gene, CDR3 protein, CDR3 DNA. A D gene is named only where the DNA matches it firmly. Some rows mark clone size as missing; the rest say once, few, many or name a class of expanded clone.

abundance: few; v_gene: TRBV4-3; j_gene: TRBJ2-5; d_gene: TRBD1; CDR3aa: CASSPSMDRAETQYF; CDR3nt: TGCGCCAGCAGCCCCTCGATGGACAGGGCGGAGACCCAGTACTTC
abundance: many; v_gene: TRBV6-2/TRBV6-3; j_gene: TRBJ2-1; d_gene: -; CDR3aa: CASNFPYNEQFF; CDR3nt: TGTGCCAGCAATTTTCCCTACAATGAGCAGTTCTTC
abundance: few; v_gene: TRBV2; j_gene: TRBJ1-2; d_gene: TRBD1; CDR3aa: CASSEVGDSYGYTF; CDR3nt: TGTGCCAGCAGTGAGGTTGGGGACAGCTATGGCTACACCTTC
abundance: -; v_gene: TRBV12-3/TRBV12-4; j_gene: TRBJ2-7; d_gene: -; CDR3aa: CASSSGLYGQYF; CDR3nt: TGTGCCAGCAGTTCCGGTTTGTATGGGCAGTACTTC
abundance: -; v_gene: TRBV6-6; j_gene: TRBJ1-2; d_gene: -; CDR3aa: CASSSPRDGDYGDTF; CDR3nt: TGTGCCAGCAGCTCCCCCAGGGACGGGGACTATGGCGACACCTTC
abundance: many; v_gene: TRBV6-6; j_gene: TRBJ2-1; d_gene: -; CDR3aa: CASSSPGYDEQFF; CDR3nt: TGTGCCAGCAGTTCCCCAGGGTACGATGAGCAGTTCTTC
abundance: many; v_gene: TRBV7-2; j_gene: TRBJ2-2; d_gene: -; CDR3aa: CASSPSGGWNTGELFF; CDR3nt: TGTGCCAGCAGCCCTTCGGGCGGGTGGAACACCGGGGAGCTGTTTTTT
abundance: many; v_gene: TRBV20-1; j_gene: TRBJ2-1; d_gene: TRBD2; CDR3aa: CSAHLAGLGDEQFF; CDR3nt: TGCAGTGCTCACCTAGCGGGGTTAGGGGATGAGCAGTTCTTC
abundance: many; v_gene: TRBV12-3/TRBV12-4; j_gene: TRBJ1-5; d_gene: -; CDR3aa: CASSLFQPGGYSNQPQHF; CDR3nt: TGTGCCAGCAGTTTATTCCAACCCGGCGGTTATAGCAATCAGCCCCAGCATTTT
abundance: many; v_gene: TRBV3-1; j_gene: TRBJ2-7; d_gene: -; CDR3aa: CASSPTDRSYEQYF; CDR3nt: TGTGCCAGCAGCCCTACGGACAGAAGCTACGAGCAGTACTTC
abundance: -; v_gene: TRBV4-1; j_gene: TRBJ1-5; d_gene: TRBD1; CDR3aa: CASSQGILTGTRNQPQHF; CDR3nt: TGCGCCAGCAGCCAAGGGATATTGACAGGGACTCGTAATCAGCCCCAGCATTTT
abundance: medium-sized; v_gene: TRBV6-4; j_gene: TRBJ2-3; d_gene: -; CDR3aa: CASSDGAQNPADTQYF; CDR3nt: TGTGCCAGCAGTGACGGGGCTCAGAATCCCGCAGATACGCAGTATTTT
abundance: many; v_gene: TRBV7-2; j_gene: TRBJ2-7; d_gene: -; CDR3aa: CASSLEMASTEQYF; CDR3nt: TGTGCCAGCAGCTTAGAGATGGCCTCCACCGAGCAGTACTTC
abundance: -; v_gene: TRBV30; j_gene: TRBJ1-1; d_gene: -; CDR3aa: CAWSGQTNTEAFF; CDR3nt: TGTGCCTGGAGTGGTCAGACTAACACTGAAGCTTTCTTT
abundance: medium-sized; v_gene: TRBV27; j_gene: TRBJ2-7; d_gene: -; CDR3aa: CASSLGLGKQYF; CDR3nt: TGTGCCAGCAGTTTAGGTTTGGGGAAGCAGTACTTC
abundance: -; v_gene: TRBV20-1; j_gene: TRBJ2-1; d_gene: -; CDR3aa: CSAGTRLLSWFF; CDR3nt: TGCAGTGCTGGGACTCGACTCCTGTCTTGGTTCTTC
abundance: -; v_gene: TRBV7-2; j_gene: TRBJ2-7; d_gene: -; CDR3aa: CASSLRSEFPYEQYF; CDR3nt: TGTGCCAGCAGCTTACGATCCGAATTCCCCTACGAGCAGTACTTC
abundance: many; v_gene: TRBV18; j_gene: TRBJ2-7; d_gene: TRBD1; CDR3aa: CASSPPGTGVLYEQYF; CDR3nt: TGTGCCAGCTCACCGCCCGGGACAGGGGTTCTCTACGAGCAGTACTTC
abundance: many; v_gene: TRBV7-2; j_gene: TRBJ2-1; d_gene: -; CDR3aa: CASSLGWGTVDNEQFF; CDR3nt: TGTGCCAGCAGCTTAGGGTGGGGAACAGTTGACAATGAGCAGTTCTTC
abundance: many; v_gene: TRBV7-2; j_gene: TRBJ1-3; d_gene: -; CDR3aa: CASSLIPRDTIYF; CDR3nt: TGTGCCAGCAGCTTAATCCCACGCGACACCATATATTTT
abundance: few; v_gene: TRBV2; j_gene: TRBJ1-6; d_gene: -; CDR3aa: CASSGVEGEAGSPLHF; CDR3nt: TGTGCCAGCAGTGGCGTCGAGGGTGAAGCGGGGTCACCCCTCCACTTT
abundance: many; v_gene: TRBV29-1; j_gene: TRBJ1-6; d_gene: -; CDR3aa: CSVRDGILGDSPLHF; CDR3nt: TGCAGCGTTAGGGACGGTATACTTGGCGATTCACCCCTCCACTTT
abundance: -; v_gene: TRBV18; j_gene: TRBJ1-1; d_gene: -; CDR3aa: CASSLQDSARTEAFF; CDR3nt: TGTGCCAGCTCACTACAAGACAGTGCGAGGACTGAAGCTTTCTTT
abundance: -; v_gene: TRBV18; j_gene: TRBJ2-5; d_gene: -; CDR3aa: CASSRMPLSGDQETQYF; CDR3nt: TGTGCCAGCTCACGTATGCCACTTTCGGGGGACCAAGAGACCCAGTACTTC
abundance: many; v_gene: TRBV18; j_gene: TRBJ2-2; d_gene: -; CDR3aa: CASPARTDTGELFF; CDR3nt: TGTGCCAGCCCCGCGCGGACAGACACCGGGGAGCTGTTTTTT
abundance: -; v_gene: TRBV6-2/TRBV6-3; j_gene: TRBJ1-2; d_gene: -; CDR3aa: CASSYGQSLGYTF; CDR3nt: TGTGCCAGCAGTTACGGACAGTCTCTGGGCTACACCTTC
abundance: many; v_gene: TRBV2; j_gene: TRBJ2-1; d_gene: -; CDR3aa: CASSDRSSYNEQFF; CDR3nt: TGTGCCAGCAGTGATCGGAGCTCCTACAATGAGCAGTTCTTC
abundance: -; v_gene: TRBV20-1; j_gene: TRBJ1-2; d_gene: TRBD1; CDR3aa: CSAAPGTGGPSNYGYTF; CDR3nt: TGCAGTGCGGCCCCCGGGACAGGGGGTCCATCTAACTATGGCTACACCTTC
abundance: many; v_gene: TRBV7-9; j_gene: TRBJ2-2; d_gene: -; CDR3aa: CASIKSGRDTGELFF; CDR3nt: TGTGCCAGCATCAAATCGGGACGCGACACCGGGGAGCTGTTTTTT
abundance: many; v_gene: TRBV7-2; j_gene: TRBJ2-5; d_gene: -; CDR3aa: CASSRTDQETQYF; CDR3nt: TGTGCCAGCAGTCGGACAGACCAAGAGACCCAGTACTTC
abundance: many; v_gene: TRBV5-5; j_gene: TRBJ2-2; d_gene: TRBD1; CDR3aa: CASSRAGQARELFF; CDR3nt: TGTGCCAGCAGCCGTGCGGGACAGGCTCGGGAGCTGTTTTTT
abundance: many; v_gene: TRBV14; j_gene: TRBJ1-1; d_gene: -; CDR3aa: CASSPSNAQGSEAFF; CDR3nt: TGTGCCAGCAGCCCGTCTAACGCCCAGGGGAGTGAAGCTTTCTTT
abundance: many; v_gene: TRBV6-5; j_gene: TRBJ2-1; d_gene: TRBD2; CDR3aa: CASSRGFAGGPNEQFF; CDR3nt: TGTGCCAGCAGTCGGGGGTTTGCGGGAGGGCCCAATGAGCAGTTCTTC
abundance: few; v_gene: TRBV6-6; j_gene: TRBJ1-1; d_gene: TRBD1; CDR3aa: CASDRTGGRTEAFF; CDR3nt: TGTGCCAGCGATAGGACAGGGGGCAGGACTGAAGCTTTCTTT
abundance: many; v_gene: TRBV2; j_gene: TRBJ1-2; d_gene: TRBD1; CDR3aa: CASTGAGGGYTF; CDR3nt: TGTGCCAGCACGGGAGCAGGGGGTGGCTACACCTTC
abundance: -; v_gene: TRBV20-1; j_gene: TRBJ1-5; d_gene: -; CDR3aa: CSALPPRGVNQPQHF; CDR3nt: TGCAGTGCTCTCCCCCCGCGGGGGGTCAATCAGCCCCAGCATTTT
abundance: -; v_gene: TRBV5-5; j_gene: TRBJ2-2; d_gene: -; CDR3aa: CASSLANALFPGELFF; CDR3nt: TGTGCCAGCAGCTTGGCCAACGCCCTGTTCCCCGGGGAGCTGTTTTTT
abundance: few; v_gene: TRBV20-1; j_gene: TRBJ2-1; d_gene: -; CDR3aa: CSAREGGPFDEQFF; CDR3nt: TGCAGTGCTAGAGAGGGGGGGCCCTTCGATGAGCAGTTCTTC
abundance: few; v_gene: TRBV20-1; j_gene: TRBJ2-7; d_gene: -; CDR3aa: CSASPSSSYEQYF; CDR3nt: TGCAGTGCTAGCCCCTCGAGCTCCTACGAGCAGTACTTC
abundance: -; v_gene: TRBV12-3/TRBV12-4; j_gene: TRBJ1-2; d_gene: TRBD1; CDR3aa: CASSPNRPLRDRANYGDTF; CDR3nt: TGTGCCAGCAGTCCAAACCGACCCCTCAGGGACAGGGCTAACTATGGCGACACCTTC
abundance: -; v_gene: TRBV20-1; j_gene: TRBJ1-6; d_gene: TRBD1; CDR3aa: CSARGTGTGDPGSPLHF; CDR3nt: TGCAGTGCTAGAGGAACCGGGACAGGGGACCCTGGTTCACCCCTCCACTTT
abundance: many; v_gene: TRBV29-1; j_gene: TRBJ2-1; d_gene: -; CDR3aa: CSVHPTSPGQGFF; CDR3nt: TGCAGCGTTCATCCAACTTCCCCGGGCCAGGGGTTCTTC
abundance: many; v_gene: TRBV6-6; j_gene: TRBJ2-5; d_gene: -; CDR3aa: CASRPGQMYQETQYF; CDR3nt: TGTGCCAGCAGGCCGGGACAAATGTACCAAGAGACCCAGTACTTC
abundance: few; v_gene: TRBV28; j_gene: TRBJ1-1; d_gene: -; CDR3aa: CASSFPGAILTTSTEAFF; CDR3nt: TGTGCCAGCAGTTTCCCCGGGGCGATCCTTACCACCAGCACTGAAGCTTTCTTT
abundance: many; v_gene: TRBV18; j_gene: TRBJ1-2; d_gene: -; CDR3aa: CASSPSDAPGDGYTF; CDR3nt: TGTGCCAGCTCACCTTCCGACGCTCCAGGCGATGGCTACACCTTC